A selection of T cell receptor beta chains follows, all from one sample in a study of cytomegalovirus exposure and HLA in healthy donors. The repertoire was sequenced with immunoSEQ multiplex PCR; TCRdb's copy has only in-frame clones and lacks some. Of approximately 150,000 clones listed, around four fifths are singletons. The sample comprised PBMCs. The receptors stem from a man aged 30-40 years in good health and CMV-seropositive. Both conserved end residues are part of each CDR3. The D gene is left open where the match is weak. The size entry is marked missing in some rows and otherwise reads once, few, many or a size class.

j_gene | v_gene | abundance | d_gene | CDR3nt | CDR3aa
TRBJ1-6 | TRBV7-2 | - | TRBD1 | TGTGCCAGCAGCCTCCCAGGGGGCGGTAATTCACCCCTCCACTTT | CASSLPGGGNSPLHF
TRBJ2-3 | TRBV14 | - | - | TGTGCCAGCAGCCAAGAGCGGCCCGATACGCAGTATTTT | CASSQERPDTQYF
TRBJ2-3 | TRBV29-1 | few | TRBD1 | TGCAGCGTTGATTCGCAGGGGGTTGATACGCAGTATTTT | CSVDSQGVDTQYF
TRBJ1-6 | TRBV5-4 | - | - | TGTGCCAGCAGCTTGTCTCGACGGGGAAATTCACCCCTCCACTTT | CASSLSRRGNSPLHF
TRBJ1-1 | TRBV10-3 | few | - | TGTGCCATCAGTCCGGGGACTGAAGCTTTCTTT | CAISPGTEAFF
TRBJ2-7 | TRBV7-2 | - | TRBD2 | TGTGCCAGCAGCATGCAGACTAGCGGGGGGGACGAGCAGTACTTC | CASSMQTSGGDEQYF
TRBJ2-7 | TRBV4-3 | - | TRBD2 | TGCGCCAGCAGCCAAGCAGCGGGGGCCTGGGAGCAGTACTTC | CASSQAAGAWEQYF
TRBJ1-3 | TRBV19 | - | - | TGTGCCAGTAGTATAGATATCCTACCCTCTGGAAACACCATATATTTT | CASSIDILPSGNTIYF
TRBJ1-2 | TRBV4-3 | - | - | TGCGCCAGCAGCCAAAAATCCGGTGCTGACTGGTATGGCTACACCTTC | CASSQKSGADWYGYTF
TRBJ2-1 | TRBV5-6 | - | TRBD2 | TGTGCCAGCACTCAGCCCGGGGGGACCCACAATGAGCAGTTCTTC | CASTQPGGTHNEQFF
TRBJ1-1 | TRBV9 | - | - | TGTGCCAGCAGCGTGAACAGGCAGAACACTGAAGCTTTCTTT | CASSVNRQNTEAFF
TRBJ2-1 | TRBV9 | once | TRBD2 | TGTGCCAGCAGCGTAGCCGGCGGGGGCTACAATGAGCAGTTCTTC | CASSVAGGGYNEQFF
TRBJ1-1 | TRBV25-1 | - | TRBD1 | TGTGCCAGCAGTGAGGGGACAGCTATGAACACTGAAGCTTTCTTT | CASSEGTAMNTEAFF
TRBJ1-5 | TRBV7-2 | - | - | TGTGCCAGCAGCGGGGGACAACCGAATCAGCCCCAGCATTTT | CASSGGQPNQPQHF
TRBJ2-1 | TRBV5-4 | - | TRBD2 | TGTGCCAGCAGCGGCTCGGGACTAGCGGTCAATGAGCAGTTCTTC | CASSGSGLAVNEQFF
TRBJ1-2 | TRBV6-5 | once | - | TGTGCCAGCAGGGGGACATTAAGAACGTCAGGCGGCTACACCTTC | CASRGTLRTSGGYTF
TRBJ1-4 | TRBV5-4 | few | TRBD1 | TGTGCCAGCAGCGCAGGGACAGGGTTTGAAAAACTGTTTTTT | CASSAGTGFEKLFF
TRBJ2-2 | TRBV7-8 | - | TRBD2 | TGTGCCAGCAGCAGTTTAGCGGGAGCCACCGGGGAGCTGTTTTTT | CASSSLAGATGELFF
TRBJ1-1 | TRBV5-6 | - | - | TGTGCCAGCAGCCCGTGGGACGGGAGGGACACTGAAGCTTTCTTT | CASSPWDGRDTEAFF
TRBJ2-1 | TRBV10-3 | - | - | TGTGCCATCAACACAGCGGACTCCTACAATGAGCAGTTCTTC | CAINTADSYNEQFF
TRBJ1-2 | TRBV6-5 | - | - | TGTGCCAGCAGACCGGGATGGAGTTATGGCTACACCTTC | CASRPGWSYGYTF
TRBJ2-7 | TRBV29-1 | - | - | TGCAGCGGGGGAGCGGGCCCTGACGAGCAGTACTTC | CSGGAGPDEQYF
TRBJ1-2 | TRBV4-1 | - | TRBD1 | TGCGCCAGCAGCCCGGGACAGAGTTATGGCTACACCTTC | CASSPGQSYGYTF
TRBJ1-1 | TRBV14 | - | - | TGTGCCAGCAGCCAAGATCCGGCGGCCAGGAGGGCTTTCTTT | CASSQDPAARRAFF
TRBJ2-3 | TRBV14 | - | TRBD1 | TGTGCCAGCAGCCAAGGGAAAACTGGGACCGGGACAGACACAGATACGCAGTATTTT | CASSQGKTGTGTDTDTQYF
TRBJ2-3 | TRBV6-4 | - | - | TGTGCCAGCAGTGAAGAGGATAGTTCCTCAGATACGCAGTATTTT | CASSEEDSSSDTQYF
TRBJ2-4 | TRBV10-3 | - | - | TGTGCCATCAGTGTCTCCAAGAGCAGGAACATTCAGTACTTC | CAISVSKSRNIQYF
TRBJ1-4 | TRBV9 | - | - | TGTGCCAGCAGCGTGGGGGGGGGCAAAGCAGGAGAAAAACTGTTTTTT | CASSVGGGKAGEKLFF
TRBJ2-2 | TRBV5-1 | - | TRBD2 | TGCGCCAGCAGCTCGCAAAGCTTAGCGGGGACCGGGGAGCTGTTTTTT | CASSSQSLAGTGELFF
TRBJ1-6 | TRBV7-2 | - | TRBD1 | TGTGCCAGCAGGACTCCGGGACAGTGGTATAATTCACCCCTCCACTTT | CASRTPGQWYNSPLHF
TRBJ1-1 | TRBV7-6 | once | - | TGTGCCAGCAGCTTAAACACCGGGTCGAACGGAGCTTTCTTT | CASSLNTGSNGAFF
TRBJ2-1 | TRBV7-8 | - | - | TGTGCCAGCAGCTTAGCCCCGAGCTCCTACAATGAGCAGTTCTTC | CASSLAPSSYNEQFF
TRBJ2-7 | TRBV6-1 | - | - | TGTGCCAGCAGTGAAGAGGCAGGAGGACGAGGCGAGCAGTACTTC | CASSEEAGGRGEQYF
TRBJ2-7 | TRBV9 | - | TRBD2 | TGTGCCAGCAGCCCCCCAGGGCGGGGGGGCTCCTACGAGCAGTACTTC | CASSPPGRGGSYEQYF
TRBJ2-7 | TRBV7-6 | few | TRBD2 | TGTGCCAGCAGCTCGAGCCTAGCGGGGGGGAACGAGCAGTACTTC | CASSSSLAGGNEQYF
TRBJ2-7 | TRBV5-1 | - | TRBD2 | TGCGCCAGCAGCTCCACTAGCGGGGGGTTGTCCGAGCAGTACTTC | CASSSTSGGLSEQYF